Sequencing of this T cell receptor (beta chain) was carried out in a study of shared clonotypes between healthy human individuals. As concerns this clone: The antigen remains undetermined.

The study's findings and limits: A reduction in generation probabilities was seen for non-shared clonotypes relative to those shared by all four donors.

CDR1 is SEHNR and CDR2 is FQNEAQ in the germline V gene (reference sequence). The V gene end was trimmed by 5 bases and the J gene end by 0 bases; junction bases not matched to a gene: 5. The CDR3 is 16 amino acids. Sequencing used immunoSEQ multiplex PCR; TCRdb keeps in-frame clones, though not all of them. The sample has a few million clones, more than 90% seen once; the top ten hold around 0.14%. The chain is built from TRBV7-9 and TRBJ2-5; 11 nucleotides align to TRBD1. This TCR came from a man aged 18 to 35 in good health. Sequences were obtained from naive CD4+ T cells sorted from blood. Sample subset: CD45RA+ positively selected. This CDR3 reads CASSPGDRGDQETQYF. In DNA form, the CDR3 reads TGTGCCAGCAGCCCGGGGGACAGGGGGGACCAAGAGACCCAGTACTTC.